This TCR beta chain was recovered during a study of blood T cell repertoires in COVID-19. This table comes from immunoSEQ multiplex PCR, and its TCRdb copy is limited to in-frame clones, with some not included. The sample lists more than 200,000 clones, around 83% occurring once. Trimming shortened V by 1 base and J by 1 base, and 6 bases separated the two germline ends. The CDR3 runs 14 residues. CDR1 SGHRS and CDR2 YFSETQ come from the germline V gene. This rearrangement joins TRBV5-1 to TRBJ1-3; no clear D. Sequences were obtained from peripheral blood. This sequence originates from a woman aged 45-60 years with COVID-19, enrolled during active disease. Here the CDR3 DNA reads TGCGCCAGCAGCTTGCAGGATTCTGGAAACACCATATATTTT. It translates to CASSLQDSGNTIYF.